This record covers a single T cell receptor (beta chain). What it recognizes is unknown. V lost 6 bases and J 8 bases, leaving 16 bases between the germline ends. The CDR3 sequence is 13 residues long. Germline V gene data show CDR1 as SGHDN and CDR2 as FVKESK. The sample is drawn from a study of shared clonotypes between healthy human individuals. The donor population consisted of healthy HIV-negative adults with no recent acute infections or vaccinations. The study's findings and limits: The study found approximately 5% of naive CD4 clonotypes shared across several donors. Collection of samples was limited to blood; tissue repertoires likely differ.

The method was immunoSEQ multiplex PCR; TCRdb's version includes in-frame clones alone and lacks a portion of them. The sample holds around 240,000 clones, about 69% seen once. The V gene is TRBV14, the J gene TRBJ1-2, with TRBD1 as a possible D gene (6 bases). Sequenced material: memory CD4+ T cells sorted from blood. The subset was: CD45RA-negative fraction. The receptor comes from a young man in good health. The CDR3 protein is CASRDLTGTGYTF. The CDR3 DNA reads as TGTGCCAGCAGAGATCTGACAGGTACCGGCTACACCTTC. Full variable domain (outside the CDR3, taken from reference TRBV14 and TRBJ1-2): EAGVTQFPSHSVIEKGQTVTLRCDPISGHDNLYWYRRVMGKEIKFLLHFVKESKQDESGMPNNRFLAERTGGTYSTLKVQPAELEDSGVYFCASRDLTGTGYTFGSGTRLTVV.